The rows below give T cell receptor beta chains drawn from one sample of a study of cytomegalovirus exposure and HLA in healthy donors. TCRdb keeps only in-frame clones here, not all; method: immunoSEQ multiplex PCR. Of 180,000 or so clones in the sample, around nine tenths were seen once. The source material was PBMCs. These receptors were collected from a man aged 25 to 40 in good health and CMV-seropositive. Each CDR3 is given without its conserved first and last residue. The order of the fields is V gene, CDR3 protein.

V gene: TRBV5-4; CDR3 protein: ASSHTGLGSYEQY
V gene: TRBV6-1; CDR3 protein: ASSEPGQGSNEQY
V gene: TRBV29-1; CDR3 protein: SVVAGSSYNEQF
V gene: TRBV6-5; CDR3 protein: ASSYRPQTDTQY
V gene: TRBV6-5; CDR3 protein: ASSYGGQGPYEQY
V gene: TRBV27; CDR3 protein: ASRFSGTGGMNTEAF
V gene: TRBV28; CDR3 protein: ATGKTGANVLT
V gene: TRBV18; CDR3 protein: ASSPGPISGNTIY
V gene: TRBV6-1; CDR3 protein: ASSEGSGGFEKLF
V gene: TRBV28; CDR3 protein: ASSWSAGLSEQY
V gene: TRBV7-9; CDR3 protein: ASSFSSIRDGGYGYT
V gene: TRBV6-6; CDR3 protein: ASSVTGNTEAF
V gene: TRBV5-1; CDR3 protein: ASSPPGLAGVTDTQY
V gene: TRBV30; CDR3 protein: AFRAGGGYGYT
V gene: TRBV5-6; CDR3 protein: ASSPRVDGGYT
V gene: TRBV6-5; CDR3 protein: ASSYTGGTQETQY
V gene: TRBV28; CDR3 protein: ASSLTGETDTQY
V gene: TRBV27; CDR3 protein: ASSKPGTLGTEAF
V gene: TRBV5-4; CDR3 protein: ASNSDPGLSGNTIY
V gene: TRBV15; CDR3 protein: ATNPGQRSNQPQH
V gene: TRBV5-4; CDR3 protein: ASSLIGGDNYEQY
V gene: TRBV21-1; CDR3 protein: ASSKKGIGELF
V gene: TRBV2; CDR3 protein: ASSVGAARGETQY
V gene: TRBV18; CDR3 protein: ASSPAGENYGYT
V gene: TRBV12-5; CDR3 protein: ASGLAMGPSYEQY
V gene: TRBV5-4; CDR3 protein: ASSLGGGLYDEQF
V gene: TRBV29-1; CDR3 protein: SVARVRGMNTEAF
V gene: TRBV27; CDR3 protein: ASSLVSTGQMPQH
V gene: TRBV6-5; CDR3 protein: ASSWTQMNTEAF
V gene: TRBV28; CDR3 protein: ASGTVYPEQY
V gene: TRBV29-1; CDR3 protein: SVELTPGAF
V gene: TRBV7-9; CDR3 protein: ASRPQGGGEQY
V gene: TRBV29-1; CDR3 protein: SVQGAGEQY
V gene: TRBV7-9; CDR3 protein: ASSPTGDASPLH
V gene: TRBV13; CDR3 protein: ASSLGRGVETQY
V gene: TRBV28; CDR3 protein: ASRSPGLAYEQY
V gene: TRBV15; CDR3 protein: ATSTRARGDEQY
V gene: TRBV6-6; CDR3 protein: ASSYSPRGGNTIY
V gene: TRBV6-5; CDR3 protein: ASRPDRAGELF
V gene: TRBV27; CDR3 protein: ASSTPGGGGADTQY
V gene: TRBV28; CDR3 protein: ASSLSRGGYT
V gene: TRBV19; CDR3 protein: ASSISASITDTQY
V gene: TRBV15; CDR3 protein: ATQGGADYGYT
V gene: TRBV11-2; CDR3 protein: ASSLRVGSTDTQY
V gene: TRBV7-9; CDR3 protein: ASSAPNEQF
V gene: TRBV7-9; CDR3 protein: ASSLAGGAHEQF
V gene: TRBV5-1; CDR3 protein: ASSSTSGGATDTQY
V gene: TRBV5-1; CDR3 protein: ASSMDGSYEQY
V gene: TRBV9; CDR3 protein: ASSTGVYGYT
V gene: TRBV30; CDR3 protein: ACGLAGGEQY
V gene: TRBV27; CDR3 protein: ASSLGNGRYEQY
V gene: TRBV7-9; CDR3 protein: ASSLTQYEQY